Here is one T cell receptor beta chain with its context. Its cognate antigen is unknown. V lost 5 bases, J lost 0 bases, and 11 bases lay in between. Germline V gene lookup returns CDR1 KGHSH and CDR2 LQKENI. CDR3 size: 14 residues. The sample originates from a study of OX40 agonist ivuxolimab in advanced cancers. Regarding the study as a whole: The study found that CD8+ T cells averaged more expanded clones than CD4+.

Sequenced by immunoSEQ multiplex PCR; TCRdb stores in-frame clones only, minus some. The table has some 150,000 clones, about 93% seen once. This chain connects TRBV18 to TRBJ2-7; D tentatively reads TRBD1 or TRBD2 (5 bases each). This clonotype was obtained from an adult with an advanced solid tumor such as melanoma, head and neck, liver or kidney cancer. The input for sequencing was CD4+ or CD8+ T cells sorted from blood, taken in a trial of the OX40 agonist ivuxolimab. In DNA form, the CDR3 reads TGTGCCAGCTCAAGCGAGGGGAGCTCCTACGAGCAGTACTTC. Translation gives CASSSEGSSYEQYF.